The 10 T cell receptor beta chains below all came from one sample that was sequenced in a study of blood T cell repertoires in COVID-19 (dated by TCRdb to the early 2020s). The receptor library was made with the immunoSEQ multiplex PCR assay. Entries here come from immuneACCESS through TCRdb and include only in-frame sequences with V and J called. Some clones fail to appear in such tables; in the studies checked, an unresolved V gene covers under half of the shortfall, and the cause of the remainder is unknown. This sample comprises about 39,000 clones, approximately 86% of them detected only once. The leading ten clones occupy under 5.5% of the sample. Sample: peripheral blood. The receptors here all came from a man between 40 and 49 years old with active COVID-19.

The V call is TRBV29-1, the J call TRBJ1-3; 7 nucleotides agree with TRBD1. V shed 4 bases and J 0 bases; nucleotides not matched to a gene: 15. Germline assignment: CDR1 SQVTM and CDR2 ANQGSEA. CDR3 size: 18 residues. DNA of the CDR3: TGCAGCGTTGTCTCGAGACAGGGCCCCTCGTCCTCTGGAAACACCATATATTTT. Amino acid sequence: CSVVSRQGPSSSGNTIYF. Variable domain in full (rest from reference TRBV29-1 and TRBJ1-3): SAVISQKPSRDICQRGTSLTIQCQVDSQVTMMFWYRQQPGQSLTLIATANQGSEATYESGFVIDKFPISRPNLTFSTLTVSNMSPEDSSIYLCSVVSRQGPSSSGNTIYFGEGSWLTVV.

This chain links TRBV16 with TRBJ1-2; no reliable D call. Germline CDR1 reads KGHSY; CDR2 reads FQNENV. Deletions cut 1 base from V and 2 bases from J, with 11 bases between. This CDR3 is 15 amino acids long. This CDR3 reads CASSQYLTANYGYTF. The CDR3 coding sequence is TGTGCCAGCAGCCAATATCTTACAGCCAACTATGGCTACACCTTC.

The V gene is TRBV6-1, the J gene TRBJ2-6; 8 positions match TRBD1. Per the germline V gene, CDR1 is MNHNS and CDR2 is SASEGT. The CDR3 has 18 amino acids. Losses at the gene ends were 1 base for V and 1 base for J; bases not matched to a gene: 6. CDR3 nucleotide sequence: TGTGCCAGCAGTGAAGTGAGGACAGGGAATTCTGGGGCCAACGTCCTGACTTTC. Translated, it gives CASSEVRTGNSGANVLTF.

V gene TRBV7-2 combines with J gene TRBJ1-2; a possible D gene is TRBD1 (6 bases). Germline values: CDR1 SGHTA, CDR2 FQGNSA. The CDR3 covers 19 residues. Deletions cut 5 bases from V and 4 bases from J, with 29 bases between. CDR3 sequence: CASSQYQAAGAGVVYGYTF. As DNA, the CDR3 is TGTGCCAGCAGCCAATACCAGGCGGCAGGGGCCGGGGTGGTCTATGGCTACACCTTC.

This rearrangement joins TRBV27 to TRBJ1-2; 10 bases fit TRBD1. The germline gives CDR1 MNHEY, CDR2 SMNVEV (reference sequence). This CDR3 spans 13 amino acids. The ends lost 5 bases at V and 4 bases at J; junction bases unmatched: 1. This CDR3 reads CASSRTGGYGYTF. The CDR3 nucleotides are TGTGCCAGCAGTAGGACAGGGGGCTATGGCTACACCTTC.

This chain uses TRBV28 with TRBJ1-2; 8 bases match TRBD1. The trim removed 5 bases at V and 7 bases at J, leaving 12 bases unmatched. Germline V gene sequence: CDR1 MDHEN, CDR2 SYDVKM. The CDR3 has 15 residues. The CDR3 DNA sequence: TGTGCCAGCAGTCCAGGGACAGGAGGACGTGGTGGCTACACCTTC. Translating it yields CASSPGTGGRGGYTF.

The rearrangement links TRBV5-1 to TRBJ2-3; 11 nucleotides agree with TRBD1. The CDR3 totals 14 residues. J lost 4 bases, V lost 4 bases, and 2 bases had no gene match. Per germline, CDR1 SGHRS and CDR2 YFSETQ. The CDR3 spells CASSPDRGPDTQYF. CDR3 coding DNA: TGCGCCAGCAGCCCGGACAGGGGGCCAGATACGCAGTATTTT.

The chain links TRBV2 to TRBJ2-1; 7 bases align to TRBD2. This CDR3 comprises 15 residues. V lost 8 bases to trimming and J lost 9 bases; unmatched junction nucleotides: 16. Per the germline V gene, CDR1 is SNHLY and CDR2 is FYNNEI. The CDR3 loop reads CASFGESGKYGEQFF. Here the CDR3 DNA reads TGTGCCAGCTTTGGGGAAAGCGGGAAGTATGGTGAGCAGTTCTTC.

The rearrangement links TRBV6-4 to TRBJ2-3, with D tentatively TRBD2 (5 bases). Germline values: CDR1 MRHNA, CDR2 SNTAGT. Trimming cost V 4 bases and J 1 base, with 6 bases left between them. This CDR3 contains 13 residues. The CDR3 sequence: CASSVSGTDTQYF. CDR3 coding DNA: TGTGCCAGCAGTGTTAGCGGCACAGATACGCAGTATTTT.

CDR3 coding DNA: TGTGCCAGCAGCTTAGCGCAGGGGAGAACAGATACGCAGTATTTT. Protein product: CASSLAQGRTDTQYF. The V and J genes are TRBV7-6 and TRBJ2-3; possible D gene TRBD1, 6 bases. This CDR3 region has 15 residues. Germline values: CDR1 SGHVS, CDR2 FNYEAQ. V gave up 0 bases and J gave up 3 bases, with 10 bases separating them.